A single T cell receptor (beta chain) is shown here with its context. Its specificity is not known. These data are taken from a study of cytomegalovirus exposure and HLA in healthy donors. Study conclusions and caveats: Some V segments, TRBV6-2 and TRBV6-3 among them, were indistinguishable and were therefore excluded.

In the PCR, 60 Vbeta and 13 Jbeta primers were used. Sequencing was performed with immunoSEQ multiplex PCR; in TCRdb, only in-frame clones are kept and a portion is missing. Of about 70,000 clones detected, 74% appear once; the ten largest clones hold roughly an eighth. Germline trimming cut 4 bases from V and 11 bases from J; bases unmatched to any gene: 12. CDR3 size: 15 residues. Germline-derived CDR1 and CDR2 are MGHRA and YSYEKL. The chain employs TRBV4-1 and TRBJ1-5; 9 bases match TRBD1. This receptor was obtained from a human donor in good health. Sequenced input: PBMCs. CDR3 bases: TGCGCCAGCAGCCCACAGGGGGCGAACCCCTCCGCCCAGCATTTT. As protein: CASSPQGANPSAQHF.